The sequence of this TCR beta chain was determined in a study of T cells in localized non-small cell lung cancer. Regarding the study as a whole: Adjacent lung held a median roughly 60 of the top 100 tumor clones. Tumor samples were not multi-region, leaving intratumor heterogeneity unexcluded. Peak T cell clonality was found in uninvolved adjacent lung, exceeding tumor.

The CDR3 has 15 residues. Trimming at V came to 4 bases and at J to 4 bases, leaving 8 bases not matched to a gene. Germline-derived CDR1 and CDR2 are LNHDA and SQIVND (reference sequence). For this clone: Its antigen is not known.

Repertoires were generated with immunoSEQ multiplex PCR, while TCRdb's copy carries only in-frame clones and drops some. Here the sample spans 25,000 to 40,000 clones, just under 80% being singletons. The TCR was taken from a male donor at least 60 years old with stage III squamous cell lung carcinoma. The chain is built from TRBV19 and TRBJ2-7, with 9 bases aligning to TRBD1. The sequencing here drew on peripheral blood, taken before any cancer treatment. CDR3 loop: CASSTAGTGRYEQYF. CDR3 nucleotides: TGTGCCAGTAGTACCGCCGGGACAGGGCGGTACGAGCAGTACTTC.